This T cell receptor beta chain appears in the sequencing data of a study of blood T cell repertoires in COVID-19. For the study at large: The cDNA or gDNA used as material had been derived from T cells, B-cell-depleted T cells, or PBMCs.

Per the original data handling: The assay estimated nucleated cells by amplifying reference gene primers. Here immunoSEQ multiplex PCR was the method, and the copy in TCRdb shows in-frame clones only, minus some. Clone size and V and J calls were adopted from that table, with D and trimming inferred from the DNA. Of roughly 230,000 clones in the sample, 70% to 90% were seen once. V was cut by 1 base and J by 5 bases, with 4 bases left in between. This CDR3 contains 12 residues. Germline loops: CDR1 KGHDR, CDR2 SFDVKD. Assignments of participants to cohorts depended upon their own reported clinical history. Within the 2 weeks before study entry, each person in the exposed group met a COVID-19 case.

The sequence came from a woman between 50 and 59 years old who had been exposed to COVID-19. The J gene is TRBJ2-5, the V gene TRBV24-1; D unresolved. The sequenced material came from PBMCs or T cells enriched from blood (not recorded which). CDR3: CATSDLLETQYF. The CDR3 region has the DNA TGTGCCACCAGTGATTTACTCGAGACCCAGTACTTC.